This TCR beta chain was obtained from a study of Graves' ophthalmopathy and Graves' hyperthyroidism. Regarding the study as a whole: In blood, most expanded thyroid clonotypes above 0.001 frequency were also detected.

RNA transcripts provided the template for amplifying TCR beta CDR3 regions. Amplification began with first-round RT-PCR using HTBI primers, then second-round multiplex PCR was performed. TCRdb recomputed calls from the multiplex PCR reads with MiXCR, one row per CDR3 protein. The sample lists some 350,000 distinct CDR3 sequences, roughly 15% occurring once. This clonotype was counted at least ten times. Its target is not known. V was shortened by 3 bases and J by 4 bases, with 7 bases between the two germline ends. Germline values: CDR1 LGHDT, CDR2 YNNKEL (reference sequence). This CDR3 has 12 amino acids.

Sequencing input: peripheral blood. The V gene is TRBV3-1, the J gene TRBJ2-7; no definite D call. The TCR comes from an adult woman with stable Graves' hyperthyroidism. CDR3 bases: TGTGCCAGCAGCCACCGTTTATACGAGCAGTACTTC. It encodes CASSHRLYEQYF.